The sequence of this TCR beta chain was determined in a study of T cell repertoires in cytomegalovirus infection (dated by TCRdb to about 2019). For the study in its entirety: Donor HLA type was relevant to the analysis, because carriage of CMV infection together with the matching HLA type was indicated by public TCR beta signatures. Points the paper makes about the study in general: The ex vivo response was dominated by HLA-C-restricted CMV-specific TCR beta clonotypes, which also provided the single most frequent clonotype in two of eight donors. Cumulative frequency of public TCR beta family members discriminated carriers of CMV infection plus the relevant HLA type in this cohort and an independent approximately 400-donor cohort.

This clonotype was seen many times. It has no known antigen specificity. Base qualities are not recorded, but no much larger clone differs from it by a single base. Its CDR3 holds 17 amino acids, cysteine through phenylalanine. Only the CDR3 part of the read is kept: 51 bases, read in frame from the first base. V is shortened by 2 bases, J by 0 bases, and the region joining them spans 14 bases. Via the germline V gene, CDR1 is SGHTA and CDR2 FQGNSA. Sequenced on an Illumina HiSeq 1500. TCRdb took the public reads, trimmed them with fastp at Q25, ran MiXCR for clone calling and kept in-frame beta chains. Rows merge per CDR3 protein into single entries with the most common DNA and genes. This sample has a few hundred thousand distinct CDR3 sequences in its table, and about 15% of those were observed once. The ten largest clonotypes hold roughly half of the sample.

The TCR sequence derives from a human donor in good health (CMV status not recorded). Some clones in this sample may be carry-over from other donors' samples. Here the chain combines TRBV7-2 and TRBJ2-4, with a tentative D call of TRBD1 or TRBD2, each matching 7 bases. The sample consisted of CD8+ T cells from PBMCs. The nucleotide sequence is given as TGTGCCAGCAGCTTACTGGGCAGGGGGGGAGCCAAAAACATTCAGTACTTC. Translated, it reads CASSLLGRGGAKNIQYF.